A selection of T cell receptor beta chains follows, all from one sample in a study of T cells in Graves' hyperthyroidism and ophthalmopathy. TCRdb reanalysed the multiplex PCR reads using MiXCR and keeps one entry per CDR3 protein. The sample yields around 500,000 distinct CDR3 sequences, 20% to 25% seen once. The sequencing input was blood. The receptor source for this set is a woman aged 65 to 85 with Graves' ophthalmopathy. CDR3s include the opening cysteine and the closing phenylalanine or tryptophan. A D gene is named only where the DNA matches it firmly. Clone size is given for some rows only: seen once, a few or many times, or a class if the clone is expanded.

v_gene	abundance	j_gene	d_gene	CDR3nt	CDR3aa
TRBV6-1	many	TRBJ1-2	-	TGTGCCAGCAGTGAAAGGCCAGGGTATGGCTACACCTTC	CASSERPGYGYTF
TRBV7-8	-	TRBJ2-1	TRBD2	TGTGCCAGCAGCTTAAGGCTAGCGGGAACGAATGAGCAGTTCTTC	CASSLRLAGTNEQFF
TRBV2	many	TRBJ2-5	TRBD1	TGTGCCAGCAGTACTCAGGGGGCAACCCAGTACTTC	CASSTQGATQYF
TRBV20-1	-	TRBJ2-2	-	TGCAGTGCAAGCGACAGCCCGAACACCGGGGAGCTGTTTTTT	CSASDSPNTGELFF
TRBV5-6	-	TRBJ1-1	TRBD1	TGTGCCTCCCAGGACAGGGGGAACACTGAAGCTTTCTTT	CASQDRGNTEAFF
TRBV20-1	many	TRBJ2-5	-	TGCAGTGCTAGAGGTAGTAGGGGAAGAGAGACCCAGTACTTC	CSARGSRGRETQYF
TRBV30	few	TRBJ1-6	-	TGTGCCTGGAGTGTAACGGGGAGGAATTCACCCCTCCACTTT	CAWSVTGRNSPLHF
TRBV6-1	many	TRBJ1-1	-	TGTGCCAGCAGTGTTACAGAAGCTTTCTTT	CASSVTEAFF
TRBV3-1	few	TRBJ2-1	TRBD2	TGTGCCAGCAGCCGTTCGGGCGGGAGGCTTGGTGAGCAGTTCTTC	CASSRSGGRLGEQFF
TRBV6-1	few	TRBJ1-5	-	TGTGCCAGCAGTATCGGGGGGCCCCAGCATTTT	CASSIGGPQHF
TRBV28	many	TRBJ1-2	TRBD1	TGTGCCAGCAGTTTCCCAGGACAGGGGAAGGAGGGCTACACCTTC	CASSFPGQGKEGYTF
TRBV15	many	TRBJ1-2	-	TGTGCCACCAGCAGAGATGGGCAGGGTAACTATGGCTACACCTTC	CATSRDGQGNYGYTF
TRBV15	-	TRBJ2-3	TRBD2	TGTGCCACCAGCAGAGTCTGGGGACTAGCGGTTAGCACAGATACGCAGTATTTT	CATSRVWGLAVSTDTQYF
TRBV5-1	many	TRBJ1-1	TRBD1	TGCGCCAGCAGCTTGGGCGTCAGGGGGGCTGAAGCTTTCTTT	CASSLGVRGAEAFF
TRBV29-1	-	TRBJ2-3	TRBD1	TGCAGCGTTGAAAACCGGGACAGGAGCACAGATACGCAGTATTTT	CSVENRDRSTDTQYF
TRBV6-1	-	TRBJ2-7	-	TGTGCCAGCAGTCCCCTACAGGGTAGGTCCTACGAGCAGTACTTC	CASSPLQGRSYEQYF
TRBV12-3/TRBV12-4	few	TRBJ2-1	TRBD2	TGTGCCAGCAGTTTCCGGACTAGCCACAATGAGCAGTTCTTC	CASSFRTSHNEQFF
TRBV18	-	TRBJ1-2	TRBD1	TGTGCCAGCTCACCACTCGCAGGGGGTAGGGGCTACACCTTC	CASSPLAGGRGYTF
TRBV28	-	TRBJ2-5	-	TGTGCCAGCAGCCAACAGGGATACCCTCAAGAGACCCAGTACTTC	CASSQQGYPQETQYF
TRBV7-8	-	TRBJ2-1	-	TGTGCCAGCAGCTCCGGGGAGATGTCCAGCTCCTACAATGAGCAGTTCTTC	CASSSGEMSSSYNEQFF
TRBV3-1	few	TRBJ2-1	TRBD1	TGTGCCAGCAGCCCACGGACAGGGGGCCCCTACAATGAGCAGTTCTTC	CASSPRTGGPYNEQFF
TRBV2	many	TRBJ1-1	-	TGTGCCAGCAAGGTGTTGAACACTGAAGCTTTCTTT	CASKVLNTEAFF
TRBV27	few	TRBJ2-1	TRBD1	TGTGCCAGCAGATCAAGACGGGGGACAGGGGAACACAATGAGCAGTTCTTC	CASRSRRGTGEHNEQFF
TRBV11-3	once	TRBJ2-1	TRBD1	TGTGCCAGCAGCGACCGACAGGGGATGGCCTACAATGAGCAGTTCTTC	CASSDRQGMAYNEQFF
TRBV7-2	-	TRBJ2-3	-	TGTGCCAGCAGCTTAGGTATAGGGACCACAGATACGCAGTATTTT	CASSLGIGTTDTQYF
TRBV3-1	few	TRBJ1-6	-	TGTGCCAGCAGCCAAGATTCGGACACCCCGCTCCACTTT	CASSQDSDTPLHF
TRBV6-1	-	TRBJ2-1	TRBD2	TGTGCCAGCAGTAGCGGGACTACTGACAATGAGCAGTTCTTC	CASSSGTTDNEQFF
TRBV12-3/TRBV12-4	-	TRBJ2-7	TRBD2	TGTGCCAGCAGTTGGGGACTAGCGAACTCCTACGAGCAGTACTTC	CASSWGLANSYEQYF
TRBV12-3/TRBV12-4	many	TRBJ2-7	-	TGTGCCAGCAGTTTCGGGTTTAGCTCCTACGAGCAGTACTTC	CASSFGFSSYEQYF
TRBV5-4	many	TRBJ2-5	-	TGTGCCAGCAGCTTGGAAGACGAGACCCAGTACTTC	CASSLEDETQYF
TRBV27	-	TRBJ1-2	-	TGTGCCAGCAGTTTTACAACTAACTATGGCTACACCTTC	CASSFTTNYGYTF
TRBV12-3/TRBV12-4	-	TRBJ2-3	-	TGTGCCAGCTCCAGGTGGGGTACGCAGTATTTT	CASSRWGTQYF
TRBV6-1	few	TRBJ1-1	-	TGTGCCAGCAGGTTTACAGGAAACACTGAAGCTTTCTTT	CASRFTGNTEAFF
TRBV7-8	-	TRBJ1-2	-	TGTGCCAGCAGCTTATGGGAAGGGTTTGGCTACACCTTC	CASSLWEGFGYTF
TRBV5-1	few	TRBJ2-5	TRBD2	TGCGCCAGCAGCTTCTCTCTAGCGGGAGGATTCCAAGAGACCCAGTACTTC	CASSFSLAGGFQETQYF
TRBV28	many	TRBJ2-7	TRBD2	TGTGCCAGCAGTCCCCCCCGGACTAGCGGGAGGGCCGAGCAGTACTTC	CASSPPRTSGRAEQYF
TRBV7-2	few	TRBJ2-1	-	TGTGCCAGCAGCTTAGAAACAGCGCCATACAATGAGCAGTTCTTC	CASSLETAPYNEQFF